This T cell receptor beta chain was identified during a study of OX40 agonist ivuxolimab in advanced cancers. Study at large: Patients were dosed intravenously with ivuxolimab at 0.01 to 10 mg/kg every 2 weeks.

This clone was recorded a few times. V lost 6 bases, J lost 2 bases, and 22 bases stayed unmatched. Germline CDR1 and CDR2: MNHEY and SMNVEV (reference sequence). CDR3 length: 20 amino acids. Repertoires were generated with immunoSEQ multiplex PCR, while TCRdb's copy carries only in-frame clones and drops some. The sample records tens of thousands of clones, about 84% being singletons. The V gene is TRBV27, the J gene TRBJ2-3; 8 nucleotides line up with TRBD2. Sequencing used CD4+ or CD8+ T cells sorted from blood, obtained in a trial of the OX40 agonist ivuxolimab. The origin of this receptor is an adult with an advanced solid tumor such as melanoma, head and neck, liver or kidney cancer. CDR3 in amino acids: CASRKFQYRTGGGDTDTQYF. CDR3 DNA: TGTGCCAGCAGGAAGTTTCAGTATCGGACGGGGGGGGGAGACACAGATACGCAGTATTTT.